These 18 T cell receptor beta chains were sequenced from one sample in a study of blood T cell repertoires in COVID-19. Here immunoSEQ multiplex PCR was the method, and the copy in TCRdb shows in-frame clones only, minus some. Among 200,000 to 250,000 clones listed, roughly 80% were seen once. Sequencing was performed on PBMCs or T cells enriched from blood (not recorded which). Receptors originate from a middle-aged woman with acute COVID-19.

The genes are TRBV14 and TRBJ1-2; D gene unclear. Deletions cut 2 bases from V and 4 bases from J, with 8 bases between. This CDR3 is 13 amino acids long. Germline CDR1 is SGHDN and CDR2 is FVKESK. CDR3 in DNA: TGTGCCAGCAGCCAACTCAGTGCCTATGGCTACACCTTC. It specifies CASSQLSAYGYTF.

The chain employs TRBV7-8 and TRBJ2-7; possibly TRBD1 for D (5 bases). Germline loops: CDR1 SGHVS, CDR2 FQNEAQ. Trimming took off 3 bases at V and 0 bases at J, with 15 bases between the two ends. The CDR3 is 16 residues long. DNA for the CDR3: TGTGCCAGCAGCTTCGCAGGGCACATAAGCTCCTACGAGCAGTACTTC. Translating gives CASSFAGHISSYEQYF.

The rearrangement uses TRBV18 and TRBJ2-7, with 7 bases that match TRBD1. Germline CDR1 is KGHSH and CDR2 is LQKENI. The CDR3 has 14 amino acids. J lost 4 bases, V lost 3 bases, and 6 bases had no gene match. Here the CDR3 reads CASSPGTEAYEQYF. CDR3 nucleotide sequence: TGTGCCAGCTCACCCGGGACAGAAGCATACGAGCAGTACTTC.

The chain recombines TRBV28 with TRBJ2-4; D is possibly TRBD1 (5 bases). Germline assignment: CDR1 MDHEN and CDR2 SYDVKM. Trimming shortened V by 3 bases and J by 5 bases, and 8 bases separated the two germline ends. This CDR3 is built from 13 residues. In DNA, the CDR3 is TGTGCCAGCAGTTTGACCAGGGAAAACATTCAGTACTTC. Translated, it gives CASSLTRENIQYF.

The V and J genes are TRBV24-1 and TRBJ2-3; 11 bases are a match to TRBD2. Germline V CDR1 and CDR2: KGHDR, SFDVKD. With V trimmed by 4 bases and J by 0 bases, 11 bases remained unmatched. The CDR3 has 19 amino acids. Written as DNA, the CDR3 is TGTGCCACCAGTGACGTGCTAGCGGGGGGTGCCTCTAGCACAGATACGCAGTATTTT. Its translation is CATSDVLAGGASSTDTQYF.

V gene TRBV27 combines with J gene TRBJ1-2; D is uncertain. The CDR3 length is 17 residues. Germline values: CDR1 MNHEY, CDR2 SMNVEV (reference sequence). V was trimmed by 3 bases and J by 0 bases, leaving 17 bases between them. The CDR3 DNA sequence: TGTGCCAGCAGTTTTATCAGCGGAGGCACAGCTAACTATGGCTACACCTTC. Amino acids: CASSFISGGTANYGYTF.

The chain combines TRBV14 with TRBJ1-6; 11 nucleotides match TRBD1. Unmatched junction bases numbered 4, after V lost 4 bases and J lost 8 bases. Germline V gene data show CDR1 as SGHDN and CDR2 as FVKESK. The CDR3 is made up of 15 amino acids. The CDR3 reads CASSPGTGGHSPLHF. The DNA of the CDR3 is TGTGCCAGCAGCCCCGGGACAGGGGGGCATTCACCCCTCCACTTT.

A few counts support this clone. The chain has TRBV28 and TRBJ1-4; TRBD1 aligns across 8 bases. From germline, CDR1 is MDHEN and CDR2 SYDVKM. The CDR3 sequence is 14 residues long. Unmatched junction bases numbered 7, after V lost 6 bases and J lost 7 bases. CDR3 sequence (DNA): TGTGCCAGCAGCTCAGGGGGCAGAGGTGAAAAACTGTTTTTT. The encoded protein is CASSSGGRGEKLFF.

This clone was counted a single time. The sample contains more than one DNA sequence encoding this CDR3. The chain uses TRBV5-1 and TRBJ2-7, with D perhaps matching TRBD2 (6 bases). V shed 0 bases and J shed 3 bases, with 13 bases lying between them. The germline V gene encodes CDR1 SGHRS and CDR2 YFSETQ. CDR3 length: 15 amino acids. CDR3 residues: CASSLGAGSRYEQYF. The DNA for the CDR3 is TGCGCCAGCAGCTTGGGGGCCGGGAGCCGCTACGAGCAGTACTTC.

The chain joins TRBV10-1 to TRBJ2-7; 10 bases map to TRBD2. Germline trimming cut 8 bases from V and 0 bases from J; bases unmatched to any gene: 1. The CDR3 is 13 amino acids. Germline lookup yields CDR1 WNHNN and CDR2 SYGVQD (reference sequence). Here the CDR3 DNA reads TGCGCCAGCTTAGCGGGGGGCTCCTACGAGCAGTACTTC. It encodes CASLAGGSYEQYF.

CDR3 protein: CASGIDTIYF. DNA for the CDR3: TGTGCCAGCGGTATAGACACCATATATTTT. V and J are TRBV9 and TRBJ1-3; D gene unclear. There are 10 residues in the CDR3. Germline V gives CDR1 SGDLS, CDR2 YYNGEE. V gave up 7 bases and J gave up 8 bases, with 7 bases separating them.

The rearrangement links TRBV6-2 or TRBV6-3 to TRBJ2-7, with 8 positions matching TRBD1. The germline gives CDR1 MNHEY, CDR2 SVGEGT. The CDR3 length is 15 residues. After removal of 5 bases from V and 3 bases from J, the junction contained 9 bases not matched to a gene. The CDR3 bases are TGTGCCAGCAGTCCCGGGACAGGCAATAACTACGAGCAGTACTTC. Translation: CASSPGTGNNYEQYF.

Only one count was recorded for this clone. The gene calls are TRBV28 and TRBJ1-2; D gene ambiguous. Germline values: CDR1 MDHEN, CDR2 SYDVKM. The CDR3 is 12 amino acids. Trimming cost V 6 bases and J 0 bases, with 5 bases left between them. CDR3 protein: CASRTPNYGYTF. The DNA for the CDR3 is TGTGCCAGCAGGACACCTAACTATGGCTACACCTTC.

The rearrangement links TRBV3-1 (or the pseudogene TRBV3-2) to TRBJ1-4; TRBD1 agrees at 9 bases. The CDR3 covers 15 residues. Looked up from germline, CDR1 is LGHDT and CDR2 is YNNKEL (reference sequence). The ends lost 4 bases at V and 8 bases at J; junction bases unmatched: 8. The CDR3 DNA sequence: TGTGCCAGCAGCCCTTGGGACAGGGCGGAAGAAAAACTGTTTTTT. Amino acids: CASSPWDRAEEKLFF.

The table lists this clone with a few counts. The V call is TRBV10-3, the J call TRBJ2-5, with D perhaps TRBD2 (7 bases). This CDR3 has 14 residues. Trimming took off 2 bases at V and 1 base at J, with 8 bases between the two ends. Germline lookup yields CDR1 ENHRY and CDR2 SYGVKD. The CDR3 protein is CAISERGAQETQYF. CDR3 nucleotide sequence: TGTGCCATCAGTGAGCGGGGGGCCCAAGAGACCCAGTACTTC.

This clone has a single count. The CDR3 bases are TGTGCCACGGGAAAGCGGGAGCCGCCCTACGAGCAGTACTTC. It specifies CATGKREPPYEQYF. This sequence joins TRBV10-3 and TRBJ2-7; 8 bases fit TRBD2. V shed 10 bases and J 2 bases; nucleotides not matched to a gene: 10. The germline gives CDR1 ENHRY, CDR2 SYGVKD. The CDR3 spans 14 residues.

The chain links TRBV5-6 to TRBJ1-1, with a tentative D call TRBD1 (6 bases). The CDR3 contains 15 residues. Trimming removed 0 bases from V and 5 bases from J, with 14 bases in between. CDR1 is SGHDT and CDR2 is YYEEEE in the germline V gene. CDR3 sequence: CASSLEGGPWTEAFF. The CDR3 region has the DNA TGTGCCAGCAGCTTGGAGGGGGGGCCCTGGACTGAAGCTTTCTTT. The variable domain in full, with the rest retrieved from reference TRBV5-6 and TRBJ1-1, is DAGVTQSPTHLIKTRGQQVTLRCSPKSGHDTVSWYQQALGQGPQFIFQYYEEEERQRGNFPDRFSGHQFPNYSSELNVNALLLGDSALYLCASSLEGGPWTEAFFGQGTRLTVV.

The chain carries TRBV28 and TRBJ1-4, with 8 nucleotides matching TRBD1. Trimming at V came to 9 bases and at J to 7 bases, leaving 13 bases not matched to a gene. Germline-derived CDR1 and CDR2 are MDHEN and SYDVKM. The CDR3 has 15 residues. CDR3 DNA: TGTGCCAGTAATGTGAAAGGGACAGGCGGTGAAAAACTGTTTTTT. Its protein product is CASNVKGTGGEKLFF.